A selection of T cell receptor beta chains follows, all from one sample in a study of cytomegalovirus exposure and HLA in healthy donors. TCRdb's table, derived via immunoSEQ multiplex PCR, lists solely in-frame clones and lacks some. The top ten hold around 6% of the sample, which has roughly 120,000 clones, roughly 9% seen once. Sequencing input: PBMCs. These receptors were taken from a middle-aged woman in good health and CMV-seropositive. Each CDR3 is given with its conserved first and last residue. Fields, in order: CDR3 length, clone size, J gene, D gene, V gene, CDR3 protein, CDR3 DNA. D genes are given only for firm matches. Some rows have no size entry. The others give once, few or many, or a class for an expanded clone.

15	few	TRBJ1-2	.	TRBV18	CASSPGRGSNYGYTF	TGTGCCAGCTCACCAGGGCGGGGCAGTAACTATGGCTACACCTTC
14	few	TRBJ1-2	TRBD1	TRBV6-1	CASSETGGAYGYTF	TGTGCCAGCAGTGAGACAGGGGGCGCGTATGGCTACACCTTC
14	.	TRBJ2-1	.	TRBV5-1	CASSQLRAPNEQFF	TGCGCCAGCAGCCAGCTCAGGGCCCCCAATGAGCAGTTCTTC
12	.	TRBJ1-1	.	TRBV12-5	CASDRGNTEAFF	TGTGCTAGTGATCGGGGGAACACTGAAGCTTTCTTT
15	.	TRBJ2-2	TRBD2	TRBV11-2	CASSPTSGNTGELFF	TGTGCCAGCAGCCCCACTAGCGGGAACACCGGGGAGCTGTTTTTT
14	few	TRBJ1-2	.	TRBV19	CASRERGSNYGYTF	TGTGCCAGTAGAGAAAGGGGAAGTAACTATGGCTACACCTTC
14	.	TRBJ2-3	TRBD1	TRBV19	CASSRQGPGFAQYF	TGTGCCAGTAGTAGACAGGGACCAGGGTTTGCGCAGTATTTT
14	.	TRBJ1-4	TRBD1	TRBV7-8	CASSSGQTNEKLFF	TGTGCCAGCAGCTCGGGACAGACAAATGAAAAACTGTTTTTT
17	few	TRBJ2-1	TRBD2	TRBV2	CASSLRTSGGTYNEQFF	TGTGCCAGCAGCCTGCGGACTAGCGGGGGGACTTACAATGAGCAGTTCTTC
14	.	TRBJ2-1	.	TRBV9	CASSVGQLYNEQFF	TGTGCCAGCAGCGTGGGCCAGCTCTACAATGAGCAGTTCTTC
14	.	TRBJ1-4	.	TRBV5-1	CASSIQATNEKLFF	TGCGCCAGCAGCATACAGGCGACTAATGAAAAACTGTTTTTT
16	few	TRBJ2-7	.	TRBV4-1	CASSQAPVRGGDEQYF	TGCGCCAGCAGCCAAGCCCCCGTGAGGGGGGGCGACGAGCAGTACTTC
15	.	TRBJ2-1	TRBD1	TRBV6-6	CASSPPGQGLNEQFF	TGTGCCAGCAGTCCCCCGGGACAGGGCTTGAATGAGCAGTTCTTC
16	few	TRBJ1-1	TRBD1	TRBV28	CASNLTWDRLNTEAFF	TGTGCCAGCAACTTGACCTGGGACAGGTTGAACACTGAAGCTTTCTTT
14	few	TRBJ1-5	.	TRBV6-4	CASSEGLGNQPQHF	TGTGCCAGCAGTGAAGGACTGGGCAATCAGCCCCAGCATTTT